This T cell receptor (beta chain) was sequenced for a study of T cell responses to AZD1222 COVID-19 vaccine. The table came from immunoSEQ multiplex PCR; TCRdb's copy has only in-frame clones and leaves some out. The sample lists about 120,000 clones; 85% to 90% were seen once. V was pared by 2 bases and J by 0 bases, with 8 bases between. The CDR3 length is 14 residues. The germline gives CDR1 SGHDT, CDR2 YYEEEE. This clone showed up just once. This sequence originates from an adult who received the AZD1222 COVID-19 vaccine. Specimen: peripheral blood, collected 28 days after the second AZD1222 dose. The chain has TRBV5-6 and TRBJ1-2, with D maybe TRBD1 (6 bases). CDR3 nucleotide sequence: TGTGCCAGCAGCTTCGGACAGCCTAACTATGGCTACACCTTC. As protein: CASSFGQPNYGYTF.